A selection of T cell receptor beta chains follows, all from one sample in a study of OX40 agonist ivuxolimab in advanced cancers. Profiling relied on immunoSEQ multiplex PCR, and the TCRdb table lists in-frame clones only, not all of them. Among about 36,000 clones listed, about 70% were seen once. Specimen: CD4+ or CD8+ T cells sorted from blood, collected in a trial of the OX40 agonist ivuxolimab. These receptors came from an adult with an advanced solid tumor such as melanoma, head and neck, liver or kidney cancer. CDR3s include the opening cysteine and the closing phenylalanine or tryptophan. The D gene is left open where the match is weak. For some rows the clone size is stated as once, few or many, or as a class when expanded; others skip it.

>TRBV9|TRBJ2-3|.|.
TGTGCCAGCAGCGTAGGACAGACAGATACGCAGTATTTT
CASSVGQTDTQYF
>TRBV18|TRBJ2-6|.|.
TGTGCCAGCTCACTCGCAGCGGTCTCTGGGGCCAACGTCCTGACTTTC
CASSLAAVSGANVLTF
>TRBV7-6|TRBJ2-5|TRBD2|.
TGTGCCAGCAGCTCTGGACTAGCGGGGGGGACCCAGTACTTC
CASSSGLAGGTQYF
>TRBV5-1|TRBJ2-5|TRBD1|.
TGCGCCACCACCGAGACAGGGGCAGAGACCCAGTACTTC
CATTETGAETQYF
>TRBV7-9|TRBJ1-2|.|few
TGTGCCAGCAGCGAGGCCGGGCAGCTCAACTATGGCTACACCTTC
CASSEAGQLNYGYTF
>TRBV10-3|TRBJ2-7|TRBD1|.
TGTGCCATCAGCGAGGGGACAGGGAGCTACGAGCAGTACTTC
CAISEGTGSYEQYF
>TRBV5-5|TRBJ2-3|.|medium-sized
TGTGCCAGCAGCCTCACAGGGTCATTGCCAGATACGCAGTATTTT
CASSLTGSLPDTQYF
>TRBV5-1|TRBJ2-7|.|.
TGCGCCAGCAGCTTGGTTACGGGGGCCTACGAGCAGTACTTC
CASSLVTGAYEQYF
>TRBV7-2|TRBJ1-6|.|.
TGTGCCAGCAGCTTAGGAACAGACAATTCACCCCTCCACTTT
CASSLGTDNSPLHF
>TRBV6-1|TRBJ1-1|TRBD1|.
TGTGCCAGCGAAGGACAGGGTGCCACTGAAGCTTTCTTT
CASEGQGATEAFF
>TRBV30|TRBJ2-7|.|.
TGTGCCTGGAGTGTACGGGCGGGACGAGGGGAGCAGTACTTC
CAWSVRAGRGEQYF
>TRBV9|TRBJ2-7|.|many
TGTGCCAGCAGCGTAGACTGGGGGAGCTCCTACGAGCAGTACTTC
CASSVDWGSSYEQYF
>TRBV4-2|TRBJ2-2|TRBD1|.
TGTGCCAGCAGCCAACTTATACAGGGGTCCGGGGAGCTGTTTTTT
CASSQLIQGSGELFF
>TRBV6-5|TRBJ1-1|.|.
TGTGCCAGCAGTCTTAACAGGGCCACCACTGAAGCTTTCTTT
CASSLNRATTEAFF
>TRBV18|TRBJ1-2|.|.
TGTGCCAGCTCACCAGACTATGGCTACACCTTC
CASSPDYGYTF
>TRBV28|TRBJ1-2|TRBD1|once
TGTGCCAGCAGTTCCCTACGGACAGGGATCTATGGCTACACCTTC
CASSSLRTGIYGYTF
>TRBV5-1|TRBJ1-1|.|few
TGCGCCAGCAGCCCGGCGGTCTGGGAGAACACTGAAGCTTTCTTT
CASSPAVWENTEAFF
>TRBV18|TRBJ1-6|.|.
TGTGCCAGCTCGTCCTCCTATAATTCACCCCTCCACTTT
CASSSSYNSPLHF
>TRBV18|TRBJ2-2|TRBD1|.
TGTGCCAGCTCACCCTCATCACAGGGGGCCAGGAACACCGGGGAGCTGTTTTTT
CASSPSSQGARNTGELFF
>TRBV6-6|TRBJ1-2|TRBD1|.
TGTGCCAGCAGTTTCATGACAGGGTCCTATGGCTACACCTTC
CASSFMTGSYGYTF
>TRBV10-3|TRBJ1-6|.|.
TGTGCCAGGAGAGTTTCCTATAATTCACCCCTCCACTTT
CARRVSYNSPLHF
>TRBV19|TRBJ1-2|TRBD1|.
TGTGCCAGTAACGGACAGGGGATCTATGGCTACACCTTC
CASNGQGIYGYTF
>TRBV9|TRBJ1-3|TRBD1|.
TGTGCCAGCAGTCGGACAGGGGGCGAGTATGGAAACACCATATATTTT
CASSRTGGEYGNTIYF
>TRBV6-5|TRBJ1-5|.|few
TGTGCCAGTGCGGGCCAGCAAAATCAGCCCCAGCATTTT
CASAGQQNQPQHF
>TRBV9|TRBJ2-1|.|few
TGTGCCAGCAGCCCCCGCTCCTACAATGAGCAGTTCTTC
CASSPRSYNEQFF
>TRBV5-6|TRBJ2-1|.|.
TGTGCCAGCAGCTTGCCTACAGGGCCCACGTACAATGAGCAGTTCTTC
CASSLPTGPTYNEQFF
>TRBV15|TRBJ1-5|TRBD1|.
TGTGCCACCAGCAGAGGAAGACAGGGATGGTGGCAGCCCCAGCATTTT
CATSRGRQGWWQPQHF
>TRBV9|TRBJ1-2|TRBD1|.
TGTGCCAGCAGCGCCGGGACAGCCTACACCTTC
CASSAGTAYTF
>TRBV2|TRBJ1-5|TRBD1|many
TGTGCCAGCAGTGCGGACAGGGTAGTTCAGCCCCAGCATTTT
CASSADRVVQPQHF
>TRBV5-6|TRBJ1-2|.|.
TGTGCCAGCAGCTTGGAGAAGTCCAACTATGGCTACACCTTC
CASSLEKSNYGYTF
>TRBV2|TRBJ1-1|.|.
TGTGCCAGCACCTACCTGGTTGAGACTGAAGCTTTCTTT
CASTYLVETEAFF
>TRBV6-5|TRBJ1-2|.|.
TGTGCCAGCAGTTACAACCCACAGGGTTTGGATGGCTACACCTTC
CASSYNPQGLDGYTF
>TRBV6-5|TRBJ2-1|.|.
TGTGCCAGCAGTTACGCAGGGGCCAGCAATGAGCAGTTCTTC
CASSYAGASNEQFF
>TRBV6-1|TRBJ2-6|.|.
TGTGCCAGCAGTGAACAGTCGATTGGGGCCAACGTCCTGACTTTC
CASSEQSIGANVLTF
>TRBV2|TRBJ1-1|TRBD1|.
TGTGCCAGCAACAGACAGGGCACTGAAGCTTTCTTT
CASNRQGTEAFF
>TRBV7-7|TRBJ2-5|.|once
TGTGCCAGCAGCTTAGTGTATGGGGGGGAGACCCAGTACTTC
CASSLVYGGETQYF
>TRBV7-3|TRBJ1-4|.|.
TGTGCCAGCAGCTTACGGGGGCCCGGGGCTAATGAAAAACTGTTTTTT
CASSLRGPGANEKLFF
>TRBV7-2|TRBJ2-3|TRBD2|.
TGTGCCAGCAGCTTAGGTCCTAGCGGCAGAGATACGCAGTATTTT
CASSLGPSGRDTQYF
>TRBV7-9|TRBJ1-4|.|.
TGTGCCAGCAGCTTAGGCAGGGAGAGTGAAAAACTGTTTTTT
CASSLGRESEKLFF
>TRBV27|TRBJ1-1|TRBD1|.
TGTGCCAGCAGCAATACCCGTAACAGGGGCACTGAAGCTTTCTTT
CASSNTRNRGTEAFF
>TRBV5-1|TRBJ1-5|.|.
TGCGCCAGCAGCTTGACACAGGGAAGTCAGCCCCAGCATTTT
CASSLTQGSQPQHF